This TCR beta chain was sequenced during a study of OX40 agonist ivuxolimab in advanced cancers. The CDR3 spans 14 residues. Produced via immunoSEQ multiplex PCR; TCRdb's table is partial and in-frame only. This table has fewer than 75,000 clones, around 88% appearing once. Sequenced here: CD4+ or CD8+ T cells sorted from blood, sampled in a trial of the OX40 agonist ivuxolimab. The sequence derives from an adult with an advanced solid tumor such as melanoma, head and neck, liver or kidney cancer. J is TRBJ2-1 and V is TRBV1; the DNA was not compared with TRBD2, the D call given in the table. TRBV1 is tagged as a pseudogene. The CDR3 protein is CTSSQGGYGNEQFF. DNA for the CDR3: TGCACCAGCAGCCAAGGAGGCTACGGCAATGAGCAGTTCTTC.